What follows describes a single TCR beta chain. Measured with immunoSEQ multiplex PCR; TCRdb has only the in-frame clones, and not every one. Of around 100,000 clones in the sample, about 91% were seen once. The sample belongs to a study of blood T cell repertoires in COVID-19. The CDR3 covers 17 residues. In germline, CDR1 is SGHDN, CDR2 FVKESK. After removal of 4 bases from V and 8 bases from J, the junction contained 17 bases not matched to a gene. This sequence joins TRBV14 and TRBJ2-1; 7 bases match TRBD1. The source of this sequence is a human donor with active COVID-19. The donor label of this sample is uncertain. The sequenced material came from peripheral blood. The CDR3 here is CASSLLERGPPRDEQFF. The CDR3 region has the DNA TGTGCCAGCAGCCTACTTGAGAGGGGGCCACCCCGGGATGAGCAGTTCTTC.